This is a list of T cell receptor beta chains from one sample in a study of human T cells and chemical hapten exposure. TCRdb re-called the RACE reads through MiXCR, storing one row per CDR3 protein. The sample includes around 110,000 distinct CDR3 sequences, roughly 12% of them seen just once. The sample was whole blood, taken in connection with sensitization to the hapten diphenylcyclopropenone (DPC). These receptors originate from a woman aged 45-65 years with alopecia areata. Some clones in this sample may be carry-over from other donors' samples. Each CDR3 is given with its conserved first and last residue. The D gene is left open where the match is weak. Only part of the rows carry a size: once, few, many, or a class if the clone is expanded.

abundance	d_gene	j_gene	v_gene	CDR3nt	CDR3aa
many	NA	TRBJ2-7	TRBV5-1	TGCGCCAGCAGCTTGGAGGGAGGCGAGCAGTACTTC	CASSLEGGEQYF
many	TRBD1	TRBJ1-3	TRBV29-1	TGCAGCGCCGAATCCGGGACAGGGGGCTTCACCGGCCGAAACACCATATATTTT	CSAESGTGGFTGRNTIYF
NA	TRBD2	TRBJ2-7	TRBV10-1	TGCGCCAGCAGTGAGTCGGGGACTAGCGGGGACCCCTACGAGCAGTACTTC	CASSESGTSGDPYEQYF
many	TRBD1	TRBJ1-6	TRBV6-6	TGTGCCAGCAGTACCTCCTGGACAGGGCATTCCTATTCACCCCTCCACTTT	CASSTSWTGHSYSPLHF
few	NA	TRBJ1-2	TRBV20-1	TGCAGTGCTAGAGGACAGGTGGGACTCTATGGCTACACCTTC	CSARGQVGLYGYTF
NA	TRBD1	TRBJ2-7	TRBV29-1	TGCAGCTTCAACAGGGGCTACGAGCAGTACTTC	CSFNRGYEQYF
few	NA	TRBJ2-7	TRBV2	TGTGCCAGCAGGTCCTTTTACGAGCAGTACTTC	CASRSFYEQYF
NA	TRBD1	TRBJ2-7	TRBV28	TGTGCCAGCAGTTCATGGACAGGAGTCTACGAGCAGTACTTC	CASSSWTGVYEQYF
few	TRBD1	TRBJ1-2	TRBV29-1	TGCAGCGTTGAAGCTCAGGACAGGGACGGCTACACCTTC	CSVEAQDRDGYTF
many	TRBD1	TRBJ1-4	TRBV4-3	TGCGCCAGCAGCCAAGATATGACAGGGGTTGAAAAACTGTTTTTT	CASSQDMTGVEKLFF
many	NA	TRBJ1-1	TRBV6-2/TRBV6-3	TGTGCCAGCAGGAGACAGGCGATGAACACTGAAGCTTTCTTT	CASRRQAMNTEAFF
few	TRBD1	TRBJ1-1	TRBV18	TGTGCCAGCTCCCGGGACAGTAACACTGAAGCTTTCTTT	CASSRDSNTEAFF
many	NA	TRBJ2-2	TRBV19	TGTGCCAGTAGTATCTCGGACACCTTTACCGGGGAGCTGTTTTTT	CASSISDTFTGELFF
few	NA	TRBJ2-3	TRBV7-2	TGTGCCAGCAGCTCCCGGACGGCAGATACGCAGTATTTT	CASSSRTADTQYF
NA	NA	TRBJ1-6	TRBV20-1	TGCAGTGCGGACAGACTACTAATCGATTCACCCCTCCACTTT	CSADRLLIDSPLHF
NA	TRBD1	TRBJ2-7	TRBV12-3/TRBV12-4	TGTGCCAGCAGCCAGGGGGACCGCTCGTGGGAGCAGTACTTC	CASSQGDRSWEQYF
NA	TRBD1	TRBJ1-1	TRBV7-6	TGTGCCAGCAGCTTAGACAGGGGAGACACTGAAGCTTTCTTT	CASSLDRGDTEAFF
few	TRBD1	TRBJ2-7	TRBV28	TGTGCCAGCAGTGTCAGGGGGTACGAGCAGTACTTC	CASSVRGYEQYF
NA	TRBD2	TRBJ2-3	TRBV6-2/TRBV6-3	TGTGCCAGCAGACCACCGGGACTAGCGGGCCGCACAGATACGCAGTATTTT	CASRPPGLAGRTDTQYF
many	NA	TRBJ2-5	TRBV5-1	TGCGCCAGCAGCTTGACAGGCTACCAAGAGACCCAGTACTTC	CASSLTGYQETQYF
NA	TRBD1	TRBJ1-1	TRBV27	TGTGCCAGCCCACTAGGACAGGGGGTCCCTGAAGCTTTCTTT	CASPLGQGVPEAFF
NA	NA	TRBJ2-3	TRBV24-1	TGTGCCACCAGCCCCGCCCACACAGATACGCAGTATTTT	CATSPAHTDTQYF
many	NA	TRBJ1-1	TRBV29-1	TGCAGCGTTGAAAGACAGTCAGACACTGAAGCTTTCTTT	CSVERQSDTEAFF
many	NA	TRBJ1-2	TRBV7-2	TGTGCCAGCAGACCGGGACGGGTCCCTGAGTATGGCTACACCTTC	CASRPGRVPEYGYTF
many	TRBD1	TRBJ1-1	TRBV5-1	TGCGCCAGCAGCTTGGAGGGACAGGGGAACACTGAAGCTTTCTTT	CASSLEGQGNTEAFF